A selection of T cell receptor beta chains follows, all from one sample in a study of OX40 agonist ivuxolimab in advanced cancers. This table comes from immunoSEQ multiplex PCR, and its TCRdb copy is limited to in-frame clones, with some not included. The profile shows around 67,000 clones, roughly 85% of them singletons. Sequences were derived from CD4+ or CD8+ T cells sorted from blood, sampled in a trial of the OX40 agonist ivuxolimab. The receptors come from an adult with an advanced solid tumor such as melanoma, head and neck, liver or kidney cancer. Both conserved end residues are trimmed from each CDR3. The D gene is left open where the match is weak.

v_call	d_call	j_call	cdr3_aa
TRBV11-2	NA	TRBJ2-1	ASSFDSSYNEQF
TRBV5-1	NA	TRBJ2-3	ATGRGSDTQY
TRBV19	NA	TRBJ2-7	ASSIGKGSYEQY
TRBV20-1	NA	TRBJ1-1	SAAGVEAF
TRBV5-4	NA	TRBJ1-1	ASSQDMNTEAF
TRBV2	NA	TRBJ2-3	ASSTRTDTQY
TRBV5-1	NA	TRBJ1-1	ASSPKTGMVNTEAF
TRBV2	NA	TRBJ2-7	ASTASALGEQY
TRBV5-5	NA	TRBJ2-3	ASSFSEPDTQY
TRBV6-4	TRBD1	TRBJ1-4	ASSDRLENLDRVLLNEKLF
TRBV20-1	NA	TRBJ2-5	SARRATQY
TRBV11-2	NA	TRBJ1-6	ASSLEDSGSPLH
TRBV5-1	NA	TRBJ1-3	ASSLSVGASGNTIY
TRBV15	TRBD1	TRBJ2-7	ATSSYRGPYEQY
TRBV30	NA	TRBJ1-1	AWSPRGRKNTEAF
TRBV6-5	NA	TRBJ1-4	ASKGGGREKLF
TRBV2	NA	TRBJ1-5	ASSDRQPNQPQH
TRBV2	NA	TRBJ2-2	ASSPGRNTGELF